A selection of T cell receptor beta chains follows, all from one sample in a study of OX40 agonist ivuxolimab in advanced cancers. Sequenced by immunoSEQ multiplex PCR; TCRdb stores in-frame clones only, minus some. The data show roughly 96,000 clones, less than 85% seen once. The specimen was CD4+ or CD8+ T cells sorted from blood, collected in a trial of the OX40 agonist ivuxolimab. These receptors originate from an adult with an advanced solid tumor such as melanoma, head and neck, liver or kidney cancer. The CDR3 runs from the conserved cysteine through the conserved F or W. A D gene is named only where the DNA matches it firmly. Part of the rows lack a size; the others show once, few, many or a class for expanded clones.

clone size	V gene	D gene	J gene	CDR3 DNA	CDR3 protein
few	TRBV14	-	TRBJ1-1	TGTGCCAGCGGACACTACAGGGCGGACTTCTTT	CASGHYRADFF
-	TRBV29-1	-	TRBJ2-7	TGCAGCGTCCACGACAGGGGAGGGGGGGTTGACGAGCAGTACTTC	CSVHDRGGGVDEQYF
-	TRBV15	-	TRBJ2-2	TGTGCCACCAGCAGAGAGGGCACCTCCACCGGGGAGCTGTTTTTT	CATSREGTSTGELFF
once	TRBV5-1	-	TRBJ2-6	TGCGCCAGCAGCTTGGGCGCTGGGGCCAACGTCCTGACTTTC	CASSLGAGANVLTF
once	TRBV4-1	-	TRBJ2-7	TGCGCCAGCAGCCGGGCTGGGCAGGGGATATTATACGAGCAGTACTTC	CASSRAGQGILYEQYF
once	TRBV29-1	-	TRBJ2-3	TGCAGCGTTGGGGCGGGGGCTTGGTCCACAGATACGCAGTATTTT	CSVGAGAWSTDTQYF
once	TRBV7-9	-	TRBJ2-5	TGTGCCAGCAGCTTAGGGAGGGGGCAGGAAGAGACCCAGTACTTC	CASSLGRGQEETQYF
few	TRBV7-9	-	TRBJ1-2	TGTGCCAGCAGCTTGGGGGATGGCTACACCTTC	CASSLGDGYTF
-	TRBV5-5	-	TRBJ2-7	TGTGCCAGCAGCTTGAGTTCTGGTGGAGGGCACGAGCAGTACTTC	CASSLSSGGGHEQYF
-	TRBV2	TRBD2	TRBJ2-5	TGTGCCAGCAGTGCACTAGCGGGAGGGTTTCAGGAGACCCAGTACTTC	CASSALAGGFQETQYF
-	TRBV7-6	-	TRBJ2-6	TGTGCCAGCGCCCTGGGCTCTGGGGCCAACGTCCTGACTTTC	CASALGSGANVLTF
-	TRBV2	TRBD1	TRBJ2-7	TGTGCCAGCAGTGAAGCGAGGGACAGGGTATCTACCGAGCAGTACTTC	CASSEARDRVSTEQYF
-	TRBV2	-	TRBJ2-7	TGTGCCAGCAGTGTCAGGCCCCACGAGCAGTACTTC	CASSVRPHEQYF
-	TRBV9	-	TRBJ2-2	TGTGCCAGCAGCTTACGCACCGGGGAGCTGTTTTTT	CASSLRTGELFF
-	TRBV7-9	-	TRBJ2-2	TGTGCCAGCAGCTTCACGGGTGGCGGGGAGCTGTTTTTT	CASSFTGGGELFF
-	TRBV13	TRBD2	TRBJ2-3	TGTGCCAGCAGCCCTCCTCTAGCGGGGATCTCAGATACGCAGTATTTT	CASSPPLAGISDTQYF
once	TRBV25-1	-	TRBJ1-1	TGTGCCAGCAGTCCGGGGTCCACTGAAGCTTTCTTT	CASSPGSTEAFF